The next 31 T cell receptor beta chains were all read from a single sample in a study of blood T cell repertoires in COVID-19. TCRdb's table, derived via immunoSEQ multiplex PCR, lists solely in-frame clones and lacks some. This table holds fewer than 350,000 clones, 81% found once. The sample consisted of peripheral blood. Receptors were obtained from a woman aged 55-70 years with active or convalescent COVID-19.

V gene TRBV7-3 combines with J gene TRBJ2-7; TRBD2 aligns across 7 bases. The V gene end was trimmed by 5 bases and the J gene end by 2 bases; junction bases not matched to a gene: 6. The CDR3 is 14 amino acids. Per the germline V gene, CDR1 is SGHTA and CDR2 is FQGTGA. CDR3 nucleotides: TGTGCCAGCAGCCTGGTGGGGGGGGCCTACGAGCAGTACTTC. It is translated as CASSLVGGAYEQYF.

CDR3 loop: CASSLAANYGYTF. In nucleotides, the CDR3 is TGTGCCAGCAGCTTGGCTGCTAACTATGGCTACACCTTC. This chain uses TRBV5-6 with TRBJ1-2, with D hard to call. CDR1 and CDR2 from the germline V gene are SGHDT and YYEEEE. Trimming took 0 bases from V and 0 from J, leaving 3 bases between them. The CDR3 sequence is 13 residues long.

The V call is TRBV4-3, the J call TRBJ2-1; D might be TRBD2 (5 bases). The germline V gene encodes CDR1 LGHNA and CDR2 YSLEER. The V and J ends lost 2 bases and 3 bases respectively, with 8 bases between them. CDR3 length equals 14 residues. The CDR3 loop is CASSQPGFYNEQFF. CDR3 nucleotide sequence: TGCGCCAGCAGCCAACCGGGGTTCTACAATGAGCAGTTCTTC.

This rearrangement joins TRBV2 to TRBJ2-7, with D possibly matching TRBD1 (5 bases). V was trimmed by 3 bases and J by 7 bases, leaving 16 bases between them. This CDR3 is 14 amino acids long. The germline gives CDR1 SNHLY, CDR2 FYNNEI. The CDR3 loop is CASSDLSTGQEQYF. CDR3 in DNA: TGTGCCAGCAGTGATTTGTCTACAGGCCAGGAGCAGTACTTC.

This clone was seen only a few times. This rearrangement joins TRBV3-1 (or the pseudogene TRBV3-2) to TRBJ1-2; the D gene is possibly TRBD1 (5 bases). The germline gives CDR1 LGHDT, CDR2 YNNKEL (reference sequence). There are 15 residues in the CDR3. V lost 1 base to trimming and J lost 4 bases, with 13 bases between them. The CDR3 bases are TGTGCCAGCAGCCAAGGGAACAGGCCGCCCTATGGCTACACCTTC. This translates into CASSQGNRPPYGYTF.

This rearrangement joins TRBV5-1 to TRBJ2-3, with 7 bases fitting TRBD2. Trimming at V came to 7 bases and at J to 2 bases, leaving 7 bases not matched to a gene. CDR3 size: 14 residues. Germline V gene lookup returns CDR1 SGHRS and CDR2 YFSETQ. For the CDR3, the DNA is TGCGCCAGCCGGAGCGGGGAGCCCACAGATACGCAGTATTTT. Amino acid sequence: CASRSGEPTDTQYF.

The CDR3: CASSNRNKNGYTF. The DNA for the CDR3 is TGTGCCAGCAGTAACAGGAATAAGAATGGCTACACCTTC. The chain employs TRBV6-4 and TRBJ1-2; possible D gene TRBD1, 5 bases. CDR1 is MRHNA, CDR2 SNTAGT, per germline. This CDR3 is built from 13 residues. Deletions cut 5 bases from V and 6 bases from J, with 13 bases between.

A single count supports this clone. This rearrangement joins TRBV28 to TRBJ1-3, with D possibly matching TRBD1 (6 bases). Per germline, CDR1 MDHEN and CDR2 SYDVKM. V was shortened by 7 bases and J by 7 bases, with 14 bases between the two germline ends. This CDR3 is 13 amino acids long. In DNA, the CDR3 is TGTGCCAGCACCACAGGGTGGCCGAACACCATATATTTT. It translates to CASTTGWPNTIYF.

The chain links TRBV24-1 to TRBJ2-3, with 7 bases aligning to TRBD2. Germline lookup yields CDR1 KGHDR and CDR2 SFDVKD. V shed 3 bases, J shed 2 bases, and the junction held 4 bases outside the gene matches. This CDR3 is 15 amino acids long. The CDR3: CATSDPAGFTDTQYF. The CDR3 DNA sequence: TGTGCCACCAGTGATCCAGCGGGGTTCACAGATACGCAGTATTTT.

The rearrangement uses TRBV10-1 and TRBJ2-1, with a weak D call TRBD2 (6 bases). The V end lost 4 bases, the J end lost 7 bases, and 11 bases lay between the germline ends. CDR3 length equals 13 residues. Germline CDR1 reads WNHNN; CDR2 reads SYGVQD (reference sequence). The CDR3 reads CASSVYGGNEQFF. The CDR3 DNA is TGCGCCAGCAGTGTCTACGGGGGAAATGAGCAGTTCTTC.

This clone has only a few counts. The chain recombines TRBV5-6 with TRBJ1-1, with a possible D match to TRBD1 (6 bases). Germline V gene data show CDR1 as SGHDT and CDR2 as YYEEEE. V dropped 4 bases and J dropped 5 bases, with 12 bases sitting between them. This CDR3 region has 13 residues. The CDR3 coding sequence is TGTGCCAGCAGCGGACTAGACAGGACTGAAGCTTTCTTT. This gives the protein CASSGLDRTEAFF.

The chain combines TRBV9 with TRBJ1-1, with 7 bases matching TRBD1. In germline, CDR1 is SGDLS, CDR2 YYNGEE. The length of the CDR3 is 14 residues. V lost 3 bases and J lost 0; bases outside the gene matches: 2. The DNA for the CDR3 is TGTGCCAGCAGCGCTGGACAGGTGAACACTGAAGCTTTCTTT. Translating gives CASSAGQVNTEAFF.

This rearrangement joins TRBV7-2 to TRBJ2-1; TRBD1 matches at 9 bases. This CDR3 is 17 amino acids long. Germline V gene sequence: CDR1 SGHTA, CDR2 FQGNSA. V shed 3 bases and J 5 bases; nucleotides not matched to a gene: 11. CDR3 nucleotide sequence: TGTGCCAGCAGCTTGCTCGTCGGGACAGGGCTAAACAATGAGCAGTTCTTC. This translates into CASSLLVGTGLNNEQFF.

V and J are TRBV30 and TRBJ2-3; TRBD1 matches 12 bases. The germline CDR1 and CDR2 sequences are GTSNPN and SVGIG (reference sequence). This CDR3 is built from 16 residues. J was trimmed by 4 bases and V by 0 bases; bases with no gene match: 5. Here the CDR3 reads CAWSVGTGGSPDTQYF. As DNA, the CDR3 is TGTGCCTGGAGTGTTGGGACAGGGGGCAGCCCAGATACGCAGTATTTT.

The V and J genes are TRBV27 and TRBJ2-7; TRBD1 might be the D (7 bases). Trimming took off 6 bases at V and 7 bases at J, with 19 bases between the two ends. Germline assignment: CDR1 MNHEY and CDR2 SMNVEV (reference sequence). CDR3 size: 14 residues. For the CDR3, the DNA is TGTGCCAGCAGCCAACGCGGGACAGAGTTTGAGCAGTACTTC. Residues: CASSQRGTEFEQYF.

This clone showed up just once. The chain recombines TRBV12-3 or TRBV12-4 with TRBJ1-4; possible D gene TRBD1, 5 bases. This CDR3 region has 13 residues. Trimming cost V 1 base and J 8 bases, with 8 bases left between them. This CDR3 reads CASSLGRVEKLFF. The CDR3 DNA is TGTGCCAGCAGTTTAGGCAGGGTGGAAAAACTGTTTTTT.

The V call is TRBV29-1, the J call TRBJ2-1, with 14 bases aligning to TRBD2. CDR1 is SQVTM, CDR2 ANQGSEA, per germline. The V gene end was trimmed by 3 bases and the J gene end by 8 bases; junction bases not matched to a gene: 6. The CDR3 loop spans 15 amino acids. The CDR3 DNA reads TGCAGCGTTGACCAGGGGACTAGCGGGGGAGATGAGCAGTTCTTC. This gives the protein CSVDQGTSGGDEQFF.

CDR3: CASSPRTGWGNYGYTF. Here the CDR3 DNA reads TGTGCCAGCAGCCCACGGACAGGGTGGGGGAACTATGGCTACACCTTC. The rearrangement links TRBV5-6 to TRBJ1-2; 8 bases map to TRBD1. Germline CDR1 SGHDT, CDR2 YYEEEE. Trimming at V came to 4 bases and at J to 2 bases, leaving 10 bases not matched to a gene. CDR3 length: 16 amino acids.

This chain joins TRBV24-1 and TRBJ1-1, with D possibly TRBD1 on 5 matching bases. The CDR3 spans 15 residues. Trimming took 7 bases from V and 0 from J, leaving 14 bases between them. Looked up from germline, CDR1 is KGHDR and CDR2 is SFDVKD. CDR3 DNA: TGTGCCACCAGGGATCTCAGGGTCATGAACACTGAAGCTTTCTTT. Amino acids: CATRDLRVMNTEAFF.

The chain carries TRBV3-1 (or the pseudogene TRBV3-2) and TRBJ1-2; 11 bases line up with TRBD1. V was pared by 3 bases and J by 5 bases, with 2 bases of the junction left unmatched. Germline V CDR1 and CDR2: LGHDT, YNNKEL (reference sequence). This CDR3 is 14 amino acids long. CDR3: CASSQGQGDYGYTF. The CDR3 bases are TGTGCCAGCAGCCAGGGACAGGGGGATTATGGCTACACCTTC.

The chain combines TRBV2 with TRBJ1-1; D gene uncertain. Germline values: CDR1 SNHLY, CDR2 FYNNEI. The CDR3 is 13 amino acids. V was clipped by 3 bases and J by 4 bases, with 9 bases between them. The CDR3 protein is CASSEYLVTEAFF. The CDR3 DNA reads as TGTGCCAGCAGTGAGTATTTAGTCACTGAAGCTTTCTTT. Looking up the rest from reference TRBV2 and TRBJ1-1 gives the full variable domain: EPEVTQTPSHQVTQMGQEVILRCVPISNHLYFYWYRQILGQKVEFLVSFYNNEISEKSEIFDDQFSVERPDGSNFTLKIRSTKLEDSAMYFCASSEYLVTEAFFGQGTRLTVV.

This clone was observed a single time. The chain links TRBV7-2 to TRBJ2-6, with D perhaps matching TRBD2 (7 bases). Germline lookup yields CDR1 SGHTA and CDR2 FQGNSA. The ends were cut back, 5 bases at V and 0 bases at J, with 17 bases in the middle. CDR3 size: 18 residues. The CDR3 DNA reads TGTGCCAGCAGCCAAGGCGGGGGCTTAAGCTCTGGGGCCAACGTCCTGACTTTC. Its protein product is CASSQGGGLSSGANVLTF.

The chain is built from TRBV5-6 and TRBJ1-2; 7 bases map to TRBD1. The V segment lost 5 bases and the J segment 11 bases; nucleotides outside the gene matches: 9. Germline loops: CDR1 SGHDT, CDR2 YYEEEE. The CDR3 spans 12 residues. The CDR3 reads CASRWGTARYTF. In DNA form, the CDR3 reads TGTGCCAGCAGATGGGGGACAGCGAGATACACCTTC.

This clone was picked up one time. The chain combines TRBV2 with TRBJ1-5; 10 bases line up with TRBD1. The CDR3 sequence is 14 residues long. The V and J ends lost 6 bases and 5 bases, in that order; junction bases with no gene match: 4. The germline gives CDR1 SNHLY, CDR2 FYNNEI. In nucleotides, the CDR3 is TGTGCCAGCAGCCTTGGACAGGGGGATCAGCCCCAGCATTTT. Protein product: CASSLGQGDQPQHF. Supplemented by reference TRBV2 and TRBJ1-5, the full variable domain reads EPEVTQTPSHQVTQMGQEVILRCVPISNHLYFYWYRQILGQKVEFLVSFYNNEISEKSEIFDDQFSVERPDGSNFTLKIRSTKLEDSAMYFCASSLGQGDQPQHFGDGTRLSIL.

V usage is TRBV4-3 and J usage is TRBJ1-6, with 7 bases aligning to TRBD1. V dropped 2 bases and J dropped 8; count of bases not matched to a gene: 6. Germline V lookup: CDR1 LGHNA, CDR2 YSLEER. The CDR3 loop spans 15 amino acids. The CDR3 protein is CASSQSGTEDSPLHF. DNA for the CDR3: TGCGCCAGCAGCCAATCCGGGACAGAGGATTCACCCCTCCACTTT.

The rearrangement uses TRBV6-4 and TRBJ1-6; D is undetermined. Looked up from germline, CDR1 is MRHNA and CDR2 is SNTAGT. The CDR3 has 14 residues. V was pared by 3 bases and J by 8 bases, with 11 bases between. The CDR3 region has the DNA TGTGCCAGCAGTGAGTTGCCAGAAGATTCACCCCTCCACTTT. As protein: CASSELPEDSPLHF.

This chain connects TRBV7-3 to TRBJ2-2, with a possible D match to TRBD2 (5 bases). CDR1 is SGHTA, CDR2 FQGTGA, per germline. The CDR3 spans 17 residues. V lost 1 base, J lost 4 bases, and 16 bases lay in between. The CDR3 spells CASSLSGGWARTGELFF. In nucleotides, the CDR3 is TGTGCCAGCAGCTTAAGCGGAGGATGGGCCCGCACCGGGGAGCTGTTTTTT.

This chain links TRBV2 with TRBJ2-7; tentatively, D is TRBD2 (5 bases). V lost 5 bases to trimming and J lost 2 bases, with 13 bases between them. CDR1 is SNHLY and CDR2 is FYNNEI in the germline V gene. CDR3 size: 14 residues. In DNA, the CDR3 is TGTGCCAGCAGTCACCCTAGCCCCACCTACGAGCAGTACTTC. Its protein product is CASSHPSPTYEQYF.

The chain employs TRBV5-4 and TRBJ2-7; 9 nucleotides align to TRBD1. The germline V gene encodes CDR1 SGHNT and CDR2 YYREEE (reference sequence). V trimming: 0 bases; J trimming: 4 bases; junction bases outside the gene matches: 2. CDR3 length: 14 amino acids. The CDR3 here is CASSLGTGEYEQYF. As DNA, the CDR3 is TGTGCCAGCAGCTTGGGGACAGGGGAGTACGAGCAGTACTTC.

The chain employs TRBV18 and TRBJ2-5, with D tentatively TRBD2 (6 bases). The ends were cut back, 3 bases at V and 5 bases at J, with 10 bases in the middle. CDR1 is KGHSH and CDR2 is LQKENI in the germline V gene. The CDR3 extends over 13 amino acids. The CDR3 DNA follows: TGTGCCAGCTCACCGGCCAGCGGGGAGACCCAGTACTTC. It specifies CASSPASGETQYF.

CDR3 in DNA: TGTGCCAGCGGAGGGCCCCAACAGGGGCAATGGGCCCAGTACTTC. Translating it yields CASGGPQQGQWAQYF. The V gene is TRBV7-9, the J gene TRBJ2-5; a possible D gene is TRBD1 (7 bases). The CDR3 runs 15 residues. The germline gives CDR1 SEHNR, CDR2 FQNEAQ (reference sequence). The V gene lost 8 bases and the J gene lost 9 bases, with 25 bases spanning the gap.